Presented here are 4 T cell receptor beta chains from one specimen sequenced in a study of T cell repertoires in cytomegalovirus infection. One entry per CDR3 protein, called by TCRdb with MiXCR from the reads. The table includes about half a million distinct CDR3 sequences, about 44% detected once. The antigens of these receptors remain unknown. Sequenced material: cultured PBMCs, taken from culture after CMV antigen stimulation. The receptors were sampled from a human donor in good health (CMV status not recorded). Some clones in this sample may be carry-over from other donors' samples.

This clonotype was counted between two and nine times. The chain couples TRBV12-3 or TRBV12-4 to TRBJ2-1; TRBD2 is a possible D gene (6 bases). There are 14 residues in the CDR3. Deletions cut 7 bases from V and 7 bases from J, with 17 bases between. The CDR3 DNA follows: TGTGCCAGCACTCCCCCGGGGGTTATTAATGAGCAGTTCTTC. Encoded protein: CASTPPGVINEQFF.

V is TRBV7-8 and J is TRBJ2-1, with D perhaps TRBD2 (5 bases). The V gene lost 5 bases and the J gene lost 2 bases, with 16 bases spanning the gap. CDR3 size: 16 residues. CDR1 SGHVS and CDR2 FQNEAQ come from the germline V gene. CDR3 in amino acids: CASSPRRGSTYNEQFF. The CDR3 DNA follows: TGTGCCAGCAGCCCCCGCCGAGGGAGCACCTACAATGAGCAGTTCTTC.

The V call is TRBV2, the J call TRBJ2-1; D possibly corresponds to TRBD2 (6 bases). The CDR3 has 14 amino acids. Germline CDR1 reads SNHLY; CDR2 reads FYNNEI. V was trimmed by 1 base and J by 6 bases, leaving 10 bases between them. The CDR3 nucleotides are TGTGCCAGCAGTGAAGTGCGGGACTTCAATGAGCAGTTCTTC. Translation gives CASSEVRDFNEQFF. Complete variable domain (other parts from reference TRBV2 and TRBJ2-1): EPEVTQTPSHQVTQMGQEVILRCVPISNHLYFYWYRQILGQKVEFLVSFYNNEISEKSEIFDDQFSVERPDGSNFTLKIRSTKLEDSAMYFCASSEVRDFNEQFFGPGTRLTVL.

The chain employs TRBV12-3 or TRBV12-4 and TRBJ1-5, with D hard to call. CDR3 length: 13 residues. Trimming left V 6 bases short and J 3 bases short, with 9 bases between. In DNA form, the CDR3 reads TGTGCCAGCAGCCCCCAGACCAATCAGCCCCAGCATTTT. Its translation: CASSPQTNQPQHF.